Sequencing of this T cell receptor beta chain was carried out in a study of Ad26.COV2.S vaccination and SARS-CoV-2 variants (dated by TCRdb to the early 2020s). Some background on the complete study: Vaccine-arm donors were drawn from COV1001, a multicentre, randomized, double-blind, placebo-controlled phase I-IIa trial of Ad26.COV2.S in healthy adults. Ad26.COV2.S was given intramuscularly at 5x10^10 or 1x10^11 viral particles, as a single shot or as two shots 56 days apart. TCRbeta repertoire sequencing served as the tool for gauging how specific and how broad the SARS-CoV-2-reactive T cell receptors were following Ad26.COV2.S vaccination. The TCR-sequenced set comprised approximately 32 samples: some 20 Ad26.COV2.S vaccine recipients, 5 placebo recipients and 8 SARS-CoV-2 convalescent individuals. Trial participants were randomized into five groups of five: low-dose or high-dose Ad26.COV2.S given once or twice, or placebo on both occasions. Investigators did not know the trial group allocation while performing experiments and assessing outcomes.

This clone has only one observation. Its specific antigen is unknown. Its ends do not fully match the called genes, so a read error is possible. The treatment or condition label corresponds to: about 20 received Ad26.COV2.S at low or high dose, single or two shots; about five received placebo; per-sample allocation not given. For vaccine and placebo recipients, the sequenced repertoires came from samples collected on day 63 after the first injection. In Cohort 1b, around 25 adults aged 18-55 years were enrolled at a single site in Boston, USA, between 29 July and 7 August 2020. As a vaccine, Ad26.COV2.S was a replication-incompetent adenovirus type 26 vector that expressed a prefusion-stabilized SARS-CoV-2 spike protein derived from the original Wuhan strain. General study outcomes and caveats: The study lacked the statistical power to compare responses across vaccine doses or regimens. Higher spike-specific TCR breadth was observed in Ad26.COV2.S recipients than in placebo recipients (P = 0.0014). The authors noted that the TCR breadth and depth analyses may have underestimated total T cell responses. Comparable non-spike TCR breadth was observed between vaccine and placebo recipients, consistent with only spike being contained in the vaccine. After vaccination, substantial breadth of spike-specific CD8+ and CD4+ T cell responses was reported.

The immunoSEQ Assay was used to sequence TCRbeta CDR3 regions. After extraction, genomic DNA underwent amplification by bias-controlled multiplex PCR, followed by high-throughput sequencing. The authors' pipeline ran thus. To quantify the absolute abundance of each unique TCRbeta CDR3 region, sequences were collapsed and filtered. T cell fraction was estimated by normalization of TCRbeta template counts to usable DNA, with usable DNA being measured through amplification of reference genes present in all nucleated cells. Repertoire TCRs were annotated as SARS-CoV-2-specific by exact matching of V gene, CDR3 amino acid sequence and J gene to a known reactive TCR set. The reference SARS-CoV-2 TCR set was obtained from MIRA and was filtered for enrichment in COVID-19-positive ImmuneCODE repertoires, whereby public or cross-reactive TCRs were removed. Drawing on the MIRA antigens, annotated TCRs were analysed further at the level of specific ORF or position within ORF. Depth was the summed frequency of annotated unique rearrangements, while breadth was defined as annotated unique rearrangements over total unique productive rearrangements. TCR breadth was compared between groups using two-sided Wilcoxon rank-sum tests. Here the immuneACCESS table is served through TCRdb, limited to in-frame sequences with V and J called. Missing clones are a known gap in these copies; in checked studies unresolved V genes cover under half, and the rest lacks a known reason. The D gene and trimming were derived from the DNA, and the V and J assignments and clone size from that table. The sample data list more than 350,000 clones, and 80% to 95% of these were observed just once. More than 10% of the sample belongs to the ten largest clones.

This clonotype was sampled from a person between 18 and 59 years old who received the Ad26.COV2.S COVID-19 vaccine or a placebo. The source was peripheral blood, collected in a trial of Ad26.COV2.S vaccine versus placebo.

The DNA sequence is given as TGTGCCAGCAGCCCAGGTTTCCGGGAGGGCTCACGGGACTTC. Translation gives CASSPGFREGSRDF. The receptor chain draws on TRBV7-2 and TRBJ2-5, with 8 middle bases fitting TRBD2. Inclusive of the bounding cysteine and phenylalanine, the CDR3 is 14 residues long. Kept here is only the CDR3 DNA, which spans 42 bases and is read in frame from base 1. CDR1 and CDR2 are read off the germline V gene as SGHTA and FQGNSA.